The TCR beta chain under discussion was sequenced for a study of T cells in Graves' hyperthyroidism and ophthalmopathy. Whole-study results and caveats: The model foresaw ophthalmopathy a median roughly 6.5 months prior to onset.

The CDR3 runs 13 residues. The germline CDR1 and CDR2 sequences are SQVTM and ANQGSEA. With 6 bases clipped from V and 5 bases from J, the junction kept 8 bases outside the gene matches. TCR beta CDR3 regions were amplified from RNA transcripts. First-round RT-PCR with HTBI primers amplified the TCR CDR3 region. One entry per CDR3 protein results from TCRdb running MiXCR on the multiplex PCR reads. This sample yields about 96,000 distinct CDR3 sequences, of which around 52% are seen a single time; roughly 29% belongs to the top ten. The table lists this clonotype with a few counts. What it recognizes is unknown.

The chain carries TRBV29-1 and TRBJ2-5, with TRBD1 matching over 8 bases. This clonotype was obtained from a middle-aged woman with Graves' hyperthyroidism. The sequenced sample consisted of blood. CDR3 nucleotide sequence: TGCAGCGTAGGAACAGGGGGAGTCGAGACCCAGTACTTC. As protein: CSVGTGGVETQYF.